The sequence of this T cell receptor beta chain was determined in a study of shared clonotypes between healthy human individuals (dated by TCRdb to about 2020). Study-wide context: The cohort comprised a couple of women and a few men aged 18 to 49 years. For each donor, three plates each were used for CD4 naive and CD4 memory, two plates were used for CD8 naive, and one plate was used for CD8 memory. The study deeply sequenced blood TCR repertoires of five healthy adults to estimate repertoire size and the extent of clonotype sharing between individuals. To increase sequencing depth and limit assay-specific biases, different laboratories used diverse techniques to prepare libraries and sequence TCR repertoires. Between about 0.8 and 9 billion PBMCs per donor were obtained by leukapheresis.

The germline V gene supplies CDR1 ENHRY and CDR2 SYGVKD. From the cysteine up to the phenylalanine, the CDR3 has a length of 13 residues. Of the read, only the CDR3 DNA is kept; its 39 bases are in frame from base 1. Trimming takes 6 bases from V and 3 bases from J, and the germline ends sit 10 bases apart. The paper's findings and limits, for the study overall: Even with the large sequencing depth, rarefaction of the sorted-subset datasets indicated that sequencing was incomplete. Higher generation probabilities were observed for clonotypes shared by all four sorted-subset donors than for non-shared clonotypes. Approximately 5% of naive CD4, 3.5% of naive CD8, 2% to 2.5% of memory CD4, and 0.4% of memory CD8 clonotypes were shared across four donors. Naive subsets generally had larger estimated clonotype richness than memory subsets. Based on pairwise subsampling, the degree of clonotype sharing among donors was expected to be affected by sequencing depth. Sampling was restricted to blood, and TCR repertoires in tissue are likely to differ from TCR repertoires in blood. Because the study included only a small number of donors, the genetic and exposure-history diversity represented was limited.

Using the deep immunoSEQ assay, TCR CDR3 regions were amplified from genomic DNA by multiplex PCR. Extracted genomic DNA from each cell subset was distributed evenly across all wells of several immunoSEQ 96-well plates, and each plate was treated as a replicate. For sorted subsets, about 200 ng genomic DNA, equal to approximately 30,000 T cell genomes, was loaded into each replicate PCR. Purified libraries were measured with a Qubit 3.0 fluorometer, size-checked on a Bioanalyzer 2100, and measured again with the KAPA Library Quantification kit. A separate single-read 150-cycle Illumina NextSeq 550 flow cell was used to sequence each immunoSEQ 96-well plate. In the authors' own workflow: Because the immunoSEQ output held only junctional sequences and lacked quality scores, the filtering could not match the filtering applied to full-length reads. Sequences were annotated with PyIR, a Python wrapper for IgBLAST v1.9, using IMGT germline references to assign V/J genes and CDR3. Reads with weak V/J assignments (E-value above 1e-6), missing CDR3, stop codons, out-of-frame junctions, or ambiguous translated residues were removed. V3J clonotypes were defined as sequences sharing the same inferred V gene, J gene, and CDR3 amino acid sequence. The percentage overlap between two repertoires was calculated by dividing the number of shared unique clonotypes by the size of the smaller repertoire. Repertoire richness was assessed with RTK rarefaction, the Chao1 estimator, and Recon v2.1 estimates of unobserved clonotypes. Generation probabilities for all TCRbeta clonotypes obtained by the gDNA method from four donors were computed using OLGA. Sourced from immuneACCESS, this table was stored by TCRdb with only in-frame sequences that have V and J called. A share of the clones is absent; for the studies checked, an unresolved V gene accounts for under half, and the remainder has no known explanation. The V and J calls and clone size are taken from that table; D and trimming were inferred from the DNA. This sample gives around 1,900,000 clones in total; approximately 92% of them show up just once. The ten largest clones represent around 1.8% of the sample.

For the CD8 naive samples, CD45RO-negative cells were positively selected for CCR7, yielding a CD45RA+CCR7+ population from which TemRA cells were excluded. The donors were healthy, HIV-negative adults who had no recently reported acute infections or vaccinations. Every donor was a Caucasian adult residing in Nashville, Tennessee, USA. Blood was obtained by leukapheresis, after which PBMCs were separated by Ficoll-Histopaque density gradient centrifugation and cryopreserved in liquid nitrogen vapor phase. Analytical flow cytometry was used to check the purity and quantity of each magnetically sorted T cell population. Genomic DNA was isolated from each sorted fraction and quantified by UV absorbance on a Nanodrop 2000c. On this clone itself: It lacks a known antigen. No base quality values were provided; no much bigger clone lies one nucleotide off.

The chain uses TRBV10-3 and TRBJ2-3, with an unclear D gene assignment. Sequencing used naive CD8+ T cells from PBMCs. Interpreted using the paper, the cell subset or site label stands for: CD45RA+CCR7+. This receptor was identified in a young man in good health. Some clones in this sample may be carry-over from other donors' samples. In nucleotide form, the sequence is TGTGCCATCAGACCTTTCGCAACAGATACGCAGTATTTT. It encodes CAIRPFATDTQYF.